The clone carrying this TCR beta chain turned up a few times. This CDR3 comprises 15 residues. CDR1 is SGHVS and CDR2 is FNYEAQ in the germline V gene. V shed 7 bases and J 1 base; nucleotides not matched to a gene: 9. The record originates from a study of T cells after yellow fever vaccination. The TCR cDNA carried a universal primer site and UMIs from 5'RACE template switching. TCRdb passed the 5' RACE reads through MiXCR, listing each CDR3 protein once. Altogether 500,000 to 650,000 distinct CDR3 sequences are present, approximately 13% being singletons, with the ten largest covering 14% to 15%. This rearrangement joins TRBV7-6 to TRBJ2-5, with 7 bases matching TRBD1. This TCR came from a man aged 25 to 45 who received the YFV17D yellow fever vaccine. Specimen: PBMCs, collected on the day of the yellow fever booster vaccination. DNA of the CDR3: TGTGCCAGCACCAAGGGGGCGGGTAGCCAAGAGACCCAGTACTTC. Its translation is CASTKGAGSQETQYF.